Below are 25 T cell receptor beta chains sequenced from a single sample in a study of T-cell memory formation after mild COVID-19. Each CDR3 protein gets one entry after TCRdb re-called the 5' RACE reads with MiXCR. This sample has about 190,000 distinct CDR3 sequences, with around 20% found just once. The sequencing sample was made of PBMCs or a T cell subset sorted from them (not recorded which). The receptors here all came from an adult woman who had mild COVID-19 (a few samples of this study predate the infection). Cell type and time point are not known.

The table lists this clonotype with a few counts. The rearrangement uses TRBV18 and TRBJ1-1; D gene uncertain. V gave up 5 bases and J gave up 1 base, with 14 bases separating them. Germline CDR1 KGHSH, CDR2 LQKENI. CDR3 length: 15 amino acids. CDR3 protein: CASSFGRPENTEAFF. The DNA for the CDR3 is TGTGCCAGCTCATTCGGACGGCCGGAGAACACTGAAGCTTTCTTT.

The V call is TRBV23-1, the J call TRBJ1-4; 8 bases map to TRBD1. TRBV23-1 is sorted into the ORF group, with uncertain function. V trimming: 8 bases; J trimming: 3 bases; junction bases outside the gene matches: 14. This CDR3 region has 17 residues. CDR3 in amino acids: CASRTGDRLCANEKLFF. CDR3 sequence (DNA): TGCGCCAGCCGCACAGGGGACAGGCTATGCGCTAATGAAAAACTGTTTTTT.

The gene calls are TRBV20-1 and TRBJ2-3, with 9 bases lining up with TRBD2. Germline values: CDR1 DFQATT, CDR2 SNEGSKA (reference sequence). Trimming took 3 bases from V and 1 from J; bases not matched to a gene: 5. CDR3 length: 15 residues. The CDR3 DNA follows: TGCAGTGCTAGGGAGCGGGAGGCCCGCACAGATACGCAGTATTTT. It yields the protein CSAREREARTDTQYF.

This clonotype has ten or more counts. For the CDR3, the DNA is TGTGCCAGCAGCCTTACAGGGGGGAATGAGCAGTTCTTC. It yields the protein CASSLTGGNEQFF. This rearrangement joins TRBV5-4 to TRBJ2-1, with 8 bases matching TRBD1. Per the germline V gene, CDR1 is SGHNT and CDR2 is YYREEE (reference sequence). CDR3 length equals 13 residues. After removal of 4 bases from V and 7 bases from J, the junction contained 4 bases not matched to a gene.

This clonotype was observed a handful of times. The chain links TRBV3-1 to TRBJ2-2; D is ambiguous. Trimming pared 4 bases from V and 1 base from J, leaving 7 bases between. Germline CDR1 and CDR2: LGHDT and YNNKEL (reference sequence). The CDR3 sequence is 14 residues long. The CDR3 DNA reads as TGTGCCAGCAGCCGGGTAGTGAACACCGGGGAGCTGTTTTTT. Translated: CASSRVVNTGELFF.

This sequence joins TRBV7-3 and TRBJ1-2; 9 bases fit TRBD1. The trim removed 2 bases at V and 5 bases at J, leaving 6 bases unmatched. Looked up from germline, CDR1 is SGHTA and CDR2 is FQGTGA. This CDR3 region has 15 residues. The CDR3 protein is CASSLAAGTGYGYTF. CDR3 nucleotide sequence: TGTGCCAGCAGCTTAGCTGCCGGGACAGGGTATGGCTACACCTTC.

There are many counts of this clonotype. The genes are TRBV6-2 or TRBV6-3 and TRBJ2-7; possibly TRBD2 for D (5 bases). This CDR3 has 15 amino acids. Trimming took 4 bases from V and 2 from J, leaving 15 bases between them. The V gene's germline CDR1 is MNHEY and CDR2 SVGEGT. In DNA form, the CDR3 reads TGTGCCAGCAGTTCTTTGACTACCTTTACCTACGAGCAGTACTTC. This translates into CASSSLTTFTYEQYF.

This clonotype was picked up a small number of times. The V gene is TRBV2, the J gene TRBJ2-3; 10 bases are a match to TRBD1. The CDR3 loop spans 16 amino acids. The V segment lost 4 bases and the J segment 1 base; nucleotides outside the gene matches: 5. From germline, CDR1 is SNHLY and CDR2 FYNNEI. CDR3 bases: TGTGCCAGCAGTGTTCGACAGGGGGCAGGCACAGATACGCAGTATTTT. Its translation is CASSVRQGAGTDTQYF.

In DNA, the CDR3 is TGTGCCAGCAGCCCGGGGACTACCCGGGTCGGCGAGCAGTACTTC. Protein product: CASSPGTTRVGEQYF. The chain links TRBV11-3 to TRBJ2-7; 7 bases are shared with TRBD2. Germline CDR1 is SGHNT and CDR2 is YENEEA. V was clipped by 5 bases and J by 6 bases; unmatched bases: 13. The CDR3 has 15 amino acids.

The CDR3 reads CASSQAGTGCETQYF. The CDR3 DNA follows: TGCGCCAGCAGCCAAGCAGGGACAGGGTGTGAGACCCAGTACTTC. The J gene is TRBJ2-5, the V gene TRBV4-3, with TRBD1 matching over 9 bases. V lost 1 base, J lost 5 bases, and 5 bases stayed unmatched. This CDR3 is built from 15 residues. Germline values: CDR1 LGHNA, CDR2 YSLEER.

The chain has TRBV2 and TRBJ1-5, with D unclear. Germline CDR1 SNHLY, CDR2 FYNNEI. V lost 4 bases and J 6 bases, leaving 10 bases between the germline ends. The CDR3 extends over 13 amino acids. The CDR3 sequence is CASSVMTVQPQHF. In DNA, the CDR3 is TGTGCCAGCAGTGTAATGACGGTTCAGCCCCAGCATTTT.

This clonotype was observed a handful of times. The chain employs TRBV2 and TRBJ1-1, with D possibly TRBD1 on 6 matching bases. Trimming took 6 bases from V and 5 from J, leaving 19 bases between them. CDR3 size: 15 residues. Germline V gene lookup returns CDR1 SNHLY and CDR2 FYNNEI. The CDR3, as DNA: TGTGCCAGCAGGGCTAGACAGGTCGGTGGGACTGAAGCTTTCTTT. Protein: CASRARQVGGTEAFF.

The CDR3: CASSLAGTGYSNQPQHF. The CDR3, as DNA: TGTGCCAGCAGCCTAGCCGGGACAGGGTATAGCAATCAGCCCCAGCATTTT. The chain employs TRBV3-1 and TRBJ1-5, with 9 bases lining up with TRBD1. The V gene end was trimmed by 4 bases and the J gene end by 0 bases; junction bases not matched to a gene: 7. Germline V gene lookup returns CDR1 LGHDT and CDR2 YNNKEL (reference sequence). CDR3 length: 17 amino acids.

A single count supports this clonotype. The chain couples TRBV9 to TRBJ2-6; D is perhaps TRBD1 (5 bases). V was shortened by 0 bases and J by 1 base, with 5 bases between the two germline ends. Germline CDR1 SGDLS, CDR2 YYNGEE. The CDR3 length is 15 residues. This chain's CDR3 is CASSVEGSGANVLTF. For the CDR3, the DNA is TGTGCCAGCAGCGTAGAGGGGTCTGGGGCCAACGTCCTGACTTTC.

CDR3 in DNA: TGTGCCAGCAGCTTAGAACCCGGGACAGCTAACTATGGCTACACCTTC. As protein: CASSLEPGTANYGYTF. The genes are TRBV11-2 and TRBJ1-2; 7 bases line up with TRBD1. The CDR3 loop spans 16 amino acids. The germline V gene encodes CDR1 SGHAT and CDR2 FQNNGV. J gave up 0 bases and V 0 bases, and 4 bases lay outside the gene matches.

This clonotype was picked up a small number of times. The chain recombines TRBV7-9 with TRBJ2-3; D is undetermined. The ends were cut back, 4 bases at V and 5 bases at J, with 13 bases in the middle. The V gene's germline CDR1 is SEHNR and CDR2 FQNEAQ (reference sequence). The CDR3 totals 14 residues. CDR3 amino acids: CASSYRVPGDTQYF. In DNA, the CDR3 is TGTGCCAGCAGCTACCGGGTCCCGGGAGATACGCAGTATTTT.

This clonotype has only one observation. This chain uses TRBV9 with TRBJ1-1; a weak D match, TRBD1 (6 bases). Trimming cost V 4 bases and J 7 bases, with 8 bases left between them. Germline V CDR1 and CDR2: SGDLS, YYNGEE. The CDR3 runs to 11 residues. The CDR3: CASSSGVEAFF. For the CDR3, the DNA is TGTGCCAGCAGCTCAGGGGTTGAAGCTTTCTTT.

This clonotype appeared a single time. Given a much more abundant clone one base away, this may be a read error. V usage is TRBV20-1 and J usage is TRBJ2-7, with TRBD1 matching over 8 bases. The DNA matches TRBJ2-1 better at its end, which makes the J call doubtful. The CDR3 runs 14 residues. Germline CDR1 is DFQATT and CDR2 is SNEGSKA (reference sequence). In DNA form, the CDR3 reads TGCAGTGCTAGAGTCTCAGGGGGCGCAGACGAGCAGTTCTTC. It encodes CSARVSGGADEQFF.

This clonotype was picked up many times. The rearrangement uses TRBV7-2 and TRBJ2-2, with D unresolved. From germline, CDR1 is SGHTA and CDR2 FQGNSA. V was pared by 0 bases and J by 7 bases, with 12 bases between. This CDR3 contains 15 residues. CDR3 amino acids: CASSLAGKRNGELFF. Written as DNA, the CDR3 is TGTGCCAGCAGCTTAGCGGGAAAAAGGAACGGGGAGCTGTTTTTT.

The V call is TRBV12-3 or TRBV12-4, the J call TRBJ2-7, with 8 nucleotides matching TRBD2. Unmatched junction bases numbered 4, after V lost 5 bases and J lost 1 base. The CDR3 runs to 14 residues. CDR3 amino acids: CASSPTSVSYEQYF. The CDR3 DNA sequence: TGTGCCAGCAGTCCGACTAGCGTATCCTACGAGCAGTACTTC.

This rearrangement joins TRBV7-9 to TRBJ1-4; D unresolved. The V gene lost 1 base and the J gene lost 4 bases, with 7 bases spanning the gap. The CDR3 extends over 14 amino acids. Per germline, CDR1 SEHNR and CDR2 FQNEAQ (reference sequence). The CDR3 coding sequence is TGTGCCAGCAGCTTAGGTCTGATTAATGAAAAACTGTTTTTT. This gives the protein CASSLGLINEKLFF. The full variable domain, its missing parts supplied by reference TRBV7-9 and TRBJ1-4, is DTGVSQNPRHKITKRGQNVTFRCDPISEHNRLYWYRQTLGQGPEFLTYFQNEAQLEKSRLLSDRFSAERPKGSFSTLEIQRTEQGDSAMYLCASSLGLINEKLFFGSGTQLSVL.

The rearrangement joins TRBV27 to TRBJ1-1; TRBD1 agrees at 7 bases. The junction had 2 bases not matched to a gene; V was cut back by 6 bases and J by 1 base. Germline V gene sequence: CDR1 MNHEY, CDR2 SMNVEV (reference sequence). The CDR3 sequence is 13 residues long. CDR3 protein: CASSRGANTEAFF. The CDR3 DNA sequence: TGTGCCAGCAGCAGGGGGGCGAACACTGAAGCTTTCTTT.

The rearrangement joins TRBV7-9 to TRBJ2-1; 8 bases align to TRBD2. CDR1 is SEHNR, CDR2 FQNEAQ, per germline (reference sequence). The J segment lost 3 bases and the V segment lost 5 bases, leaving 6 bases of the junction unmatched. CDR3 length: 15 amino acids. In DNA form, the CDR3 reads TGTGCCAGCAGCAGTAGCGGGGAAATCTACAATGAGCAGTTCTTC. Its protein product is CASSSSGEIYNEQFF.

The chain is built from TRBV19 and TRBJ1-2; 7 bases are shared with TRBD1. CDR3 size: 14 residues. Germline CDR1 reads LNHDA; CDR2 reads SQIVND (reference sequence). V lost 7 bases, J lost 2 bases, and 7 bases stayed unmatched. CDR3 loop: CASIRQGRNYGYTF. The CDR3, as DNA: TGTGCCAGTATCCGACAGGGTAGAAACTATGGCTACACCTTC. Full variable domain (rest looked up from reference TRBV19 and TRBJ1-2): DGGITQSPKYLFRKEGQNVTLSCEQNLNHDAMYWYRQDPGQGLRLIYYSQIVNDFQKGDIAEGYSVSREKKESFPLTVTSAQKNPTAFYLCASIRQGRNYGYTFGSGTRLTVV.

This clonotype occurred a few times. The V call is TRBV5-1, the J call TRBJ2-3; the match to TRBD1 covers 7 bases. This CDR3 contains 14 residues. The germline V gene has CDR1 SGHRS and CDR2 YFSETQ. V shed 3 bases, J shed 5 bases, and the junction held 6 bases outside the gene matches. CDR3 loop: CASSSRGWEDTQYF. DNA of the CDR3: TGCGCCAGCAGCTCCAGGGGGTGGGAAGATACGCAGTATTTT.